A selection of T cell receptor beta chains follows, all from one sample in a study of post-analysis software for immune sequencing data. TCRdb fed the PCR reads into MiXCR, producing one record per CDR3 protein. The repertoire includes approximately 440,000 distinct CDR3 sequences, roughly 45% of them detected once, and about 12% sits in the top ten. The sample was blood. Receptors were obtained from a girl between 5 and 17 years old with multiple sclerosis. The CDR3 runs from the conserved cysteine through the conserved F or W. The D gene is left open where the match is weak. Clone size is shown for a subset of rows, as once, few, many or a class of expanded clone.

D | size | J | V | length | CDR3 | DNA
. | . | TRBJ2-1 | TRBV7-9 | 13 | CASSPNGLNEQFF | TGTGCCAGCAGTCCCAATGGTTTAAATGAGCAGTTCTTC
TRBD1 | . | TRBJ1-6 | TRBV20-1 | 12 | CSARGQRSPLHF | TGCAGTGCTAGGGGACAGCGTTCACCCCTCCACTTT
TRBD2 | . | TRBJ2-3 | TRBV20-1 | 18 | CSARDPWLAETLTDTQYF | TGCAGTGCTAGAGATCCTTGGCTAGCGGAAACCCTAACAGATACGCAGTATTTT
. | . | TRBJ2-7 | TRBV28 | 14 | CASSLQQDPYEQYF | TGTGCCAGCAGTCTTCAACAGGACCCCTACGAGCAGTACTTC
TRBD1 | . | TRBJ1-2 | TRBV2 | 16 | CASRPRGLPLDYGYTF | TGTGCCAGCAGGCCCAGGGGGCTACCCCTGGACTATGGCTACACCTTC
TRBD1 | once | TRBJ1-6 | TRBV20-1 | 15 | CSARVGRTGKSTLHF | TGCAGTGCTAGAGTTGGACGGACAGGAAAGTCAACCCTCCACTTT
. | . | TRBJ2-7 | TRBV20-1 | 11 | CSARNRAEQYF | TGCAGTGCTAGAAACAGGGCCGAGCAGTACTTC
TRBD2 | . | TRBJ2-3 | TRBV25-1 | 15 | CTSSESGRRPDTQYF | TGTACCAGCAGTGAAAGCGGGAGAAGACCAGATACGCAGTATTTT
TRBD2 | . | TRBJ2-1 | TRBV9 | 16 | CASSPPGLAGLDEQFF | TGTGCCAGCAGCCCCCCGGGACTAGCGGGATTAGATGAGCAGTTCTTC
. | . | TRBJ2-5 | TRBV30 | 12 | CAWSVAGMAQYF | TGTGCCTGGAGTGTGGCAGGGATGGCCCAGTACTTC
TRBD1 | . | TRBJ1-5 | TRBV7-9 | 15 | CASSLGDSANQPQHF | TGTGCCAGCAGCTTAGGGGACAGCGCCAATCAGCCCCAGCATTTT
TRBD2 | . | TRBJ2-7 | TRBV7-3 | 17 | CASSLSGLAGYSYEQYF | TGTGCCAGCAGCTTATCGGGACTAGCGGGATATTCTTACGAGCAGTACTTC
. | . | TRBJ1-1 | TRBV7-2 | 15 | CASSPVGVSGTEAFF | TGTGCCAGCAGCCCCGTTGGGGTTAGTGGCACTGAAGCTTTCTTT
. | few | TRBJ2-1 | TRBV6-5 | 10 | CASGGSKQFF | TGTGCCAGCGGGGGTTCAAAGCAGTTCTTC
TRBD1 | . | TRBJ2-3 | TRBV7-9 | 15 | CASSIRDRATDTQYF | TGTGCCAGCAGCATCCGGGACAGGGCCACAGATACGCAGTATTTT
. | many | TRBJ2-7 | TRBV7-2 | 13 | CASSPRRASRQYF | TGTGCCAGCAGCCCCAGAAGGGCTAGTCGGCAGTACTTC
. | . | TRBJ2-4 | TRBV13 | 14 | CASSWRGGKNIQYF | TGTGCCAGCAGCTGGCGGGGAGGCAAAAACATTCAGTACTTC
TRBD1 | . | TRBJ2-7 | TRBV10-3 | 13 | CAIRVGQGYEQYF | TGTGCCATCAGGGTCGGACAGGGCTACGAGCAGTACTTC
. | . | TRBJ2-2 | TRBV10-3 | 15 | CAIIVQDGSTGELFF | TGTGCCATCATTGTGCAGGACGGGAGCACCGGGGAGCTGTTTTTT
TRBD2 | . | TRBJ2-7 | TRBV20-1 | 17 | CSAPLGLAGGGTYEQYF | TGCAGTGCGCCCCTGGGACTAGCGGGAGGAGGGACCTACGAGCAGTACTTC
. | . | TRBJ1-2 | TRBV18 | 13 | CASSPKGGHGYTF | TGTGCCAGCTCACCAAAAGGCGGCCATGGCTACACCTTC
. | . | TRBJ2-5 | TRBV6-1 | 14 | CASRVGGSSETQYF | TGTGCCAGCAGGGTAGGGGGGTCTTCGGAGACCCAGTACTTC
. | . | TRBJ1-1 | TRBV7-2 | 14 | CASSLVPANTEAFF | TGTGCCAGCAGCTTAGTCCCAGCGAACACTGAAGCTTTCTTT
. | . | TRBJ1-4 | TRBV20-1 | 15 | CSAQLGMVTNEKLFF | TGCAGTGCCCAGCTGGGGATGGTGACTAATGAAAAACTGTTTTTT
. | . | TRBJ2-3 | TRBV29-1 | 14 | CSVDSGVTTDTQYF | TGCAGCGTTGACTCGGGAGTTACCACAGATACGCAGTATTTT
TRBD1 | once | TRBJ2-5 | TRBV4-2 | 15 | CASSQDWTGVGEQYF | TGTGCCAGCAGCCAAGATTGGACAGGGGTGGGGGAGCAGTACTTC
. | . | TRBJ2-5 | TRBV7-2 | 13 | CASSLVGDLEGYF | TGTGCTAGCAGCTTAGTTGGGGACTTAGAGGGGTACTTC
. | . | TRBJ2-2 | TRBV27 | 16 | CASSLQGVWNTGELFF | TGTGCCAGCAGTTTACAGGGAGTTTGGAACACCGGGGAGCTGTTTTTT
. | once | TRBJ2-3 | TRBV28 | 14 | CASRGGAATDTQYF | TGTGCCAGCAGAGGCGGGGCGGCCACAGATACGCAGTATTTT
. | . | TRBJ2-7 | TRBV5-1 | 14 | CASSLAGRLGEQYF | TGCGCCAGCAGCTTGGCAGGACGGCTCGGCGAGCAGTACTTC
. | . | TRBJ1-2 | TRBV6-2/TRBV6-3 | 15 | CASSIQGQLNYGYTF | TGTGCCAGCAGTATCCAGGGGCAGCTTAACTATGGCTACACCTTC
. | . | TRBJ1-2 | TRBV18 | 13 | CASSPDPNYGYTF | TGTGCCAGCTCGCCTGACCCGAACTATGGCTACACCTTC
. | . | TRBJ2-7 | TRBV25-1 | 12 | CASTQGGNEQYF | TGTGCCAGCACCCAAGGGGGGAACGAGCAGTACTTC
TRBD1 | few | TRBJ1-4 | TRBV10-3 | 17 | CAISETLTGAGNEKLFF | TGTGCCATCAGTGAGACATTAACAGGGGCTGGAAATGAAAAACTGTTTTTT
. | . | TRBJ2-7 | TRBV10-1 | 13 | CASSDRNDDEQYF | TGCGCCAGCAGCGACCGAAATGACGACGAGCAGTACTTC
. | few | TRBJ2-3 | TRBV9 | 21 | CASTPWGSSSPGLGTTDTQYF | TGTGCCAGCACCCCGTGGGGCAGCTCATCACCGGGACTTGGGACCACAGATACGCAGTATTTT
TRBD1 | . | TRBJ2-5 | TRBV9 | 15 | CASSVGTGLGETQYF | TGTGCCAGCAGCGTGGGGACAGGGCTAGGGGAGACCCAGTACTTC
TRBD1 | . | TRBJ2-1 | TRBV9 | 14 | CASSARQGADEQFF | TGTGCCAGCAGCGCCCGACAGGGGGCTGATGAGCAGTTCTTC
TRBD2 | . | TRBJ2-5 | TRBV6-2/TRBV6-3 | 16 | CASTGSLAGPRETQYF | TGTGCCAGCACCGGATCCCTAGCGGGCCCCCGCGAGACCCAGTACTTC
TRBD2 | many | TRBJ2-1 | TRBV12-3/TRBV12-4 | 17 | CASSDHTTSARGDEQFF | TGTGCCAGCAGCGACCATACGACTAGCGCACGGGGCGATGAGCAGTTCTTC
. | few | TRBJ2-3 | TRBV12-3/TRBV12-4 | 13 | CASSFEGTDTQYF | TGTGCCAGCAGTTTTGAGGGCACAGATACGCAGTATTTT
. | . | TRBJ2-1 | TRBV2 | 15 | CASSYDRGVGNEQFF | TGTGCCAGCAGTTACGACAGAGGTGTGGGCAATGAGCAGTTCTTC
TRBD2 | . | TRBJ2-3 | TRBV4-3 | 16 | CASSLAGGFGTDTQYF | TGCGCCAGCAGCTTAGCGGGAGGGTTTGGCACAGATACGCAGTATTTT
. | . | TRBJ1-5 | TRBV20-1 | 16 | CSARTQRQVWRQPQHF | TGCAGTGCTAGAACCCAGCGACAGGTCTGGAGGCAGCCCCAGCATTTT
. | . | TRBJ1-4 | TRBV9 | 14 | CASSVQGTNEKLFF | TGTGCCAGCAGCGTCCAGGGTACTAATGAAAAACTGTTTTTT
. | . | TRBJ2-7 | TRBV5-1 | 15 | CASSPGVADPYEQYF | TGCGCCAGCAGCCCGGGTGTAGCGGATCCCTACGAGCAGTACTTC
TRBD2 | . | TRBJ2-1 | TRBV29-1 | 15 | CSVETSGITYNEQFF | TGCAGCGTTGAAACTAGCGGGATAACCTACAATGAGCAGTTCTTC
TRBD1 | few | TRBJ2-7 | TRBV29-1 | 14 | CSVESDRGSREQYF | TGCAGCGTTGAGTCGGACAGGGGATCGCGGGAGCAGTACTTC
. | . | TRBJ2-7 | TRBV5-1 | 14 | CASSLGDKGNEQYF | TGCGCCAGCAGCTTGGGTGACAAAGGGAACGAGCAGTACTTC
. | few | TRBJ1-1 | TRBV10-3 | 17 | CAISESYRGLVNTEAFF | TGTGCCATCAGTGAGTCATATCGGGGACTGGTGAACACTGAAGCTTTCTTT
. | few | TRBJ2-3 | TRBV6-5 | 16 | CASSYSAGEVSDTQYF | TGTGCCAGCAGTTACTCGGCAGGGGAGGTTTCAGATACGCAGTATTTT
TRBD1 | . | TRBJ1-6 | TRBV29-1 | 15 | CSAGDGTGGNSPLHF | TGCAGCGCCGGAGACGGGACAGGGGGAAATTCACCCCTCCACTTT
TRBD1 | few | TRBJ2-6 | TRBV20-1 | 17 | CSADIRDRVSGANVLTF | TGCAGTGCTGATATCCGGGACAGGGTCTCCGGGGCCAACGTCCTGACTTTC